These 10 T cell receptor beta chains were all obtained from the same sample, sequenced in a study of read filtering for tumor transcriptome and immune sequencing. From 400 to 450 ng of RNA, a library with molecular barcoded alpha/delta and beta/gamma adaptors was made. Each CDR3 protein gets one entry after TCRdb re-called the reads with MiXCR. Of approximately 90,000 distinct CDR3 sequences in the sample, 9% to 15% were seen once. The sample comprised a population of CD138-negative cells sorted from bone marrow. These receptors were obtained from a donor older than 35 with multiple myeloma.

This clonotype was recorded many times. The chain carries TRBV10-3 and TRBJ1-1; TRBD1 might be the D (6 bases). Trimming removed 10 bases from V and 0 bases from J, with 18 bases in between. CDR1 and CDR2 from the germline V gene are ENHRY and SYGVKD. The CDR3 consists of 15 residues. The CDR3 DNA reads TGTGCCACGGAAGATAGAGGGACAATGAACACTGAAGCTTTCTTT. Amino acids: CATEDRGTMNTEAFF.

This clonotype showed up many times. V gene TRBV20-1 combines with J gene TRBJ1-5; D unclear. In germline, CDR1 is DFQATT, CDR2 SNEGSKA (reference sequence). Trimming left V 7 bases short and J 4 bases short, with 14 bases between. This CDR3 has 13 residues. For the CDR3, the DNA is TGCAGTGTAAGGAGCATGAAGAATCAGCCCCAGCATTTT. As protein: CSVRSMKNQPQHF.

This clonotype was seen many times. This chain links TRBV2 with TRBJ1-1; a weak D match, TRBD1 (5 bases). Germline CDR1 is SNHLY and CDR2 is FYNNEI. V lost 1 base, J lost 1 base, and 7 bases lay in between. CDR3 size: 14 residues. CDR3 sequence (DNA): TGTGCCAGCAGTGAAGGACAGCCGAACACTGAAGCTTTCTTT. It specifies CASSEGQPNTEAFF.

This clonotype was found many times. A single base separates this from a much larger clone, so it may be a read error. CDR3 protein: CASSFERGGSYNGQFF. The CDR3 DNA follows: TGCGCCAGCAGCTTCGAGCGGGGGGGATCTTACAATGGGCAGTTCTTC. The rearrangement uses TRBV5-1 and TRBJ2-1, with 10 positions matching TRBD2. Germline CDR1 SGHRS, CDR2 YFSETQ. CDR3 length: 16 residues.

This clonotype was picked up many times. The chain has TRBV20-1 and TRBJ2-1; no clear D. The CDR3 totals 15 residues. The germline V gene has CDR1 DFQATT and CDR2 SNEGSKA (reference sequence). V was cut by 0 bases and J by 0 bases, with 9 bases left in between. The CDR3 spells CSARDRLNSYNEQFF. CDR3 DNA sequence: TGCAGTGCTAGAGATAGGTTAAACTCCTACAATGAGCAGTTCTTC.

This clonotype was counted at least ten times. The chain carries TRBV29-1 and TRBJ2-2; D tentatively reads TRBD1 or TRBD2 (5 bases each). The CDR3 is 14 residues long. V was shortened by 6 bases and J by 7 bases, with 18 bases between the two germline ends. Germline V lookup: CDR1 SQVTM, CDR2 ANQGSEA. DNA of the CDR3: TGCAGCGTAAGGGACCAAAGCCCAGTCGGGGAGCTGTTTTTT. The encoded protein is CSVRDQSPVGELFF.

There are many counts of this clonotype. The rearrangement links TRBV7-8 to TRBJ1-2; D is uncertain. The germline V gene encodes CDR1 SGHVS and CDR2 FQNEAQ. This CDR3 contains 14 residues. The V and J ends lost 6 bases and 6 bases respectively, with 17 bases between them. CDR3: CASSQRSGEDGYTF. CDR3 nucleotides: TGTGCCAGCAGTCAAAGATCGGGAGAGGATGGCTACACCTTC. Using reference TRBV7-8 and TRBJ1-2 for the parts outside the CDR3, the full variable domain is GAGVSQSPRYKVAKRGQDVALRCDPISGHVSLFWYQQALGQGPEFLTYFQNEAQLDKSGLPSDRFFAERPEGSVSTLKIQRTQQEDSAVYLCASSQRSGEDGYTFGSGTRLTVV.

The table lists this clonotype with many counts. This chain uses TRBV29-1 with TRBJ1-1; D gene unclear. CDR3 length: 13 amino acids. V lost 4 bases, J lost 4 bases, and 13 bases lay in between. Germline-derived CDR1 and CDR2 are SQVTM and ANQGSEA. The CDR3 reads CSVVSNPGTEAFF. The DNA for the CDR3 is TGCAGCGTTGTAAGCAATCCCGGCACTGAAGCTTTCTTT.

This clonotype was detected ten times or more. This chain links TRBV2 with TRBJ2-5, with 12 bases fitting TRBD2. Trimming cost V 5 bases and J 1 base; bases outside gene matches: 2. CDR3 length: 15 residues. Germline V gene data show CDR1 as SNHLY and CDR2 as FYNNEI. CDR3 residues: CASSPGLAGQETQYF. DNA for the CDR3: TGTGCCAGCAGTCCGGGACTAGCGGGCCAAGAGACCCAGTACTTC.

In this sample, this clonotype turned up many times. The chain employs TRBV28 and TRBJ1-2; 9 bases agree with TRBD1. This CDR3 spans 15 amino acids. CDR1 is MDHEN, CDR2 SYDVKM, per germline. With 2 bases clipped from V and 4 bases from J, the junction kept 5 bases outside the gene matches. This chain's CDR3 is CASSLPDRGSYGYTF. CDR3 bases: TGTGCCAGCAGTTTACCGGACAGGGGTTCCTATGGCTACACCTTC.